A selection of T cell receptor beta chains follows, all from one sample in a study of Ad26.COV2.S vaccination and SARS-CoV-2 variants. Method: immunoSEQ multiplex PCR; TCRdb's copy keeps in-frame clones and lacks some. The data show roughly 500,000 clones, 87% seen once. This material consisted of peripheral blood, taken in a trial of Ad26.COV2.S vaccine versus placebo. The receptors shown here come from a person aged 18 to 59 who received the Ad26.COV2.S COVID-19 vaccine or a placebo. Both conserved end residues are part of each CDR3. The D gene is left open where the match is weak. Expanded clones get a size class; other rows say once, few or many, or leave the size out.

clone size | J gene | D gene | V gene | CDR3 protein | CDR3 DNA
once | TRBJ1-1 | - | TRBV11-2 | CASSLYWTPNTEAFF | TGTGCCAGCAGCTTATATTGGACCCCGAACACTGAAGCTTTCTTT
- | TRBJ2-1 | - | TRBV5-6 | CASSLVPGGISFNEQFF | TGTGCCAGCAGCTTGGTTCCGGGCGGGATTTCGTTCAATGAGCAGTTCTTC
- | TRBJ2-7 | - | TRBV28 | CAACPSDSYEQYF | TGTGCCGCCTGTCCTAGCGATTCCTACGAGCAGTACTTC
once | TRBJ2-3 | - | TRBV13 | CASRNRDKNRDTQYF | TGTGCCAGCAGGAACCGGGACAAGAATCGGGATACGCAGTATTTT
- | TRBJ1-2 | TRBD1 | TRBV4-2 | CASSPGGVSYGYTF | TGTGCCAGCAGCCCAGGGGGGGTGAGCTATGGCTACACCTTC
- | TRBJ2-3 | TRBD2 | TRBV25-1 | CASSEYGTRSDTQYF | TGTGCCAGCAGTGAATACGGGACTAGGTCGGATACGCAGTATTTT
- | TRBJ2-7 | TRBD2 | TRBV4-3 | CASSQGTSGGGGQYF | TGCGCCAGCAGCCAAGGGACTAGCGGAGGGGGAGGGCAGTACTTC
- | TRBJ2-1 | TRBD1 | TRBV7-2 | CASSLTGGPYNEQFF | TGTGCCAGCAGCTTAACAGGGGGCCCCTACAATGAGCAGTTCTTC
once | TRBJ2-3 | - | TRBV30 | CAWSVNTQYF | TGTGCCTGGAGTGTGAATACGCAGTATTTT
- | TRBJ2-1 | - | TRBV7-8 | CASRSTVPGGEQFF | TGTGCCAGCAGGTCTACAGTCCCAGGAGGTGAGCAGTTCTTC
- | TRBJ2-3 | - | TRBV9 | CASSVDPGRDTQYF | TGTGCCAGCAGCGTAGATCCAGGACGAGATACGCAGTATTTT
- | TRBJ1-1 | - | TRBV29-1 | CSVQPLMNTEAFF | TGCAGCGTTCAGCCTCTTATGAACACTGAAGCTTTCTTT
- | TRBJ2-5 | TRBD2 | TRBV7-8 | CASSLGASGGLGETQYF | TGTGCCAGCAGCTTAGGGGCTAGCGGGGGCCTTGGTGAGACCCAGTACTTC
- | TRBJ2-5 | TRBD1 | TRBV7-6 | CASRSLGTDKETQYF | TGTGCCAGCAGGTCCCTCGGGACAGATAAAGAGACCCAGTACTTC
- | TRBJ1-1 | - | TRBV7-3 | CASSLGSGNTEAFF | TGTGCCAGCAGCTTAGGTTCTGGGAACACTGAAGCTTTCTTT